This T cell receptor (beta chain) was recorded in a study of blood T cell repertoires in COVID-19 (dated by TCRdb to 2019 to 2021). Broadly, across the study: The collaborator samples originated in the United States, Italy and Spain and spanned the acute and convalescent phases of COVID-19. HLA class I and class II types, where available, came from metadata supplied by the sample provider rather than from assay-based typing. A de-identified subject ID, COVID-19 status, age in years and sex were almost always included in the sample metadata. A freely available public database, intended as a resource for researchers studying the immune response to SARS-CoV-2, is where the repertoires were released. The dataset comprised deeply sampled blood TCRbeta repertoires from subjects exposed to, actively infected with, or recovered from COVID-19. The prospective study material was composed of cDNA or gDNA derived from T cells, B-cell-depleted T cells, or PBMCs. The samples were drawn from two sources: the first 160 participants of the ongoing ImmuneRACE study, and 950 to 1,500 subjects contributed by 6 global collaborators. General conclusions and limits of the study: How much clinical and demographic metadata was included differed by source and by participant, and the metadata was provided uncurated.

Details on this clone: Its recognized antigen is unknown. No quality values exist for individual bases; no much larger clone is one base distant.

CDR1 and CDR2, looked up from the germline V gene, are SGDLS and YYNGEE. Between the V and J ends, shortened by 0 bases and 10 bases respectively, the junction contains 5 bases. CDR3 length: 12 amino acids, cysteine to phenylalanine. Only the CDR3 part of the read is kept: 36 bases, read in frame from the first base. A second Seattle source provided samples from volunteer blood donors who had recovered from COVID-19. The collaborating institutions used their own protocols to collect whole blood in K2EDTA tubes. For TCRbeta analysis, collaborators shipped samples in one of three forms: frozen whole blood, isolated PBMCs, or DNA extracted from either of those sample types. TCRbeta CDR3 regions were amplified from genomic DNA using the immunoSEQ Assay, a bias-controlled multiplex PCR. In the original analysis: Nucleated cell counts per sample were estimated from amplification of reference gene primers within the assay. To quantify the absolute abundance of each unique TCRbeta CDR3 rearrangement, sequence reads were collapsed and filtered. For each sample, productive Simpson clonality was calculated as the square root of Simpson's diversity index over productive rearrangements. The table was pulled from immuneACCESS by TCRdb, which kept in-frame rearrangements only. Such tables lose some clones; where checked, under half of the loss comes from unresolved V genes, and the rest has no known cause. V and J calls plus clone size are reproduced from that table; the DNA served to infer D and trimming. This sample has a few hundred thousand clones in its table, and 80% to 90% of those were observed once. 5% to 7% of the sample rests with the top ten.

This chain joins TRBV9 to TRBJ1-6, with no confident D gene call. Sample: peripheral blood. This sequence was found in a man between 18 and 35 years old who had recovered from COVID-19. The CDR3 region: CASSVVGSPLHF. The bases are TGTGCCAGCAGCGTAGTTGGCTCACCCCTCCACTTT.